This TCR beta chain was identified in a study of blood T cell repertoires in COVID-19. Turning to the study itself: Specimens from acute and convalescent COVID-19 originated in the United States, Italy and Spain. From T cells, B-cell-depleted T cells, or PBMCs came the material, which was cDNA or gDNA.

In the authors' methods: Quantification of nucleated cells was approximated via reference gene primer amplification. TCRdb's copy holds only in-frame clones and misses some; the assay was immunoSEQ multiplex PCR. V, J and clone size are taken as reported in that table, and D and trimming were inferred from the DNA itself. The sample contains about 120,000 clones, around 85% of which appear only once. CDR1 is ENHRY, CDR2 SYGVKD, per germline. There are 15 residues in the CDR3. Trimming removed 5 bases from V and 5 bases from J; junction bases left unmatched: 7. Sequencing was carried out using peripheral blood. The chain carries TRBV10-3 and TRBJ1-5, with TRBD1 identical over 9 bases. The TCR sequence derives from a man aged 60-69 years with acute or convalescent COVID-19. The CDR3 protein is CAISRDRVKDQPQHF. The CDR3 bases are TGTGCCATCAGTCGGGACAGGGTGAAAGATCAGCCCCAGCATTTT.